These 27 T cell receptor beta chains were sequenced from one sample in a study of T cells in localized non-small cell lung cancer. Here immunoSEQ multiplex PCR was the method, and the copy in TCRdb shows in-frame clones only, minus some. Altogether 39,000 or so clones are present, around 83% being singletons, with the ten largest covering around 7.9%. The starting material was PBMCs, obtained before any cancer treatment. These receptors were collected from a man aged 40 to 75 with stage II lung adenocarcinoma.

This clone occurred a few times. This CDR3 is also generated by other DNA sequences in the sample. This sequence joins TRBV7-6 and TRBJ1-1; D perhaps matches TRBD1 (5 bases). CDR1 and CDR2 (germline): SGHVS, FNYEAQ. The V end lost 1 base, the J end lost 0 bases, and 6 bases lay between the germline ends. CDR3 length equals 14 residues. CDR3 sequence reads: CASSLGGVNTEAFF. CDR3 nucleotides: TGTGCCAGCAGCTTAGGGGGGGTGAACACTGAAGCTTTCTTT.

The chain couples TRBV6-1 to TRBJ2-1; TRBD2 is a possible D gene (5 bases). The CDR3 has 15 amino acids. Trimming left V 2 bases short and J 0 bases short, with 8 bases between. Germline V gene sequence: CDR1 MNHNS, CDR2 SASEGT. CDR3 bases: TGTGCCAGCAGTGAACTGGGGAGCTCCTACAATGAGCAGTTCTTC. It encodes CASSELGSSYNEQFF.

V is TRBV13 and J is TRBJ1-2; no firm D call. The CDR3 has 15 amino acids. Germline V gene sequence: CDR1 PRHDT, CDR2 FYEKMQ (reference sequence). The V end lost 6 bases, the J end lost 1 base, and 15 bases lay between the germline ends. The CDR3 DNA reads TGTGCCAGCAGGCCCAGGCTCTCTGATAACTATGGCTACACCTTC. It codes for CASRPRLSDNYGYTF.

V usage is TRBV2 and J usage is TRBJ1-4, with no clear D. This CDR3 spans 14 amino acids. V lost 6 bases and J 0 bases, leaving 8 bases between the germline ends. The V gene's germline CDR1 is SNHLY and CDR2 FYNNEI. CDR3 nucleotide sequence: TGTGCCAGCAGGACACTTGCAACTAATGAAAAACTGTTTTTT. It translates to CASRTLATNEKLFF.

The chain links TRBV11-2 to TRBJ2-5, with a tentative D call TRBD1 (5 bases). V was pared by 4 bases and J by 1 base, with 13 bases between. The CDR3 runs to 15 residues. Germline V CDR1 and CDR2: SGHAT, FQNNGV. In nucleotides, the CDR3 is TGTGCCAGCAGCTCCACACAGGTTTTCCAAGAGACCCAGTACTTC. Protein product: CASSSTQVFQETQYF.

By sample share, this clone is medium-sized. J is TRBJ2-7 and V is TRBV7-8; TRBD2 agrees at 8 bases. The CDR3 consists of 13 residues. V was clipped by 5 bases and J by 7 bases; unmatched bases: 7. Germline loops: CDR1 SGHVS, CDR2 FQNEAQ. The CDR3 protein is CASSPFGGAEQYF. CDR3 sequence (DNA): TGTGCCAGCAGCCCATTCGGGGGGGCGGAGCAGTACTTC.

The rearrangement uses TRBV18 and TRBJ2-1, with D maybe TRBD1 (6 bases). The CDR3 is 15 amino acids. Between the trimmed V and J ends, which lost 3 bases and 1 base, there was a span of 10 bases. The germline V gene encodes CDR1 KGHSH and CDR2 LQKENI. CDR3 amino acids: CASSPGTGSYNEQFF. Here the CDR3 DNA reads TGTGCCAGCTCACCTGGAACAGGGTCCTACAATGAGCAGTTCTTC.

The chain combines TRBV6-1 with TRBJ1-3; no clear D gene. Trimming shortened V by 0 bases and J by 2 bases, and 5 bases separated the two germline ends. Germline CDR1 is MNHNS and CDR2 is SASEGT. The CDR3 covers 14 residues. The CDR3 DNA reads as TGTGCCAGCAGTGAAGCGGTCCCTGGAAACACCATATATTTT. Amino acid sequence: CASSEAVPGNTIYF.

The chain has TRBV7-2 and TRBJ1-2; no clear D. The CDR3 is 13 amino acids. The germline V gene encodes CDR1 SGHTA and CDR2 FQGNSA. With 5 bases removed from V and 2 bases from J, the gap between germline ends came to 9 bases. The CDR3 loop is CASSQSRNYGYTF. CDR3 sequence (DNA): TGTGCCAGCAGCCAATCCAGGAACTATGGCTACACCTTC.

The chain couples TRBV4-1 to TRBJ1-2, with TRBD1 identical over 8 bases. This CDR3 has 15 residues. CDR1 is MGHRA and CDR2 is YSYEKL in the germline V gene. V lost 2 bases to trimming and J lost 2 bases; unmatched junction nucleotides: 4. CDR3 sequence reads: CASSQWTGKNYGYTF. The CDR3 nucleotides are TGCGCCAGCAGCCAATGGACAGGGAAGAACTATGGCTACACCTTC.

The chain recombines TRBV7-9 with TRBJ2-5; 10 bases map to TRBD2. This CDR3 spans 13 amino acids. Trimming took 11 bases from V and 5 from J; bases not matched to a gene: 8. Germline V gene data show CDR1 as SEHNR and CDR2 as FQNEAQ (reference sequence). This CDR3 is CAGGTSESETQYF. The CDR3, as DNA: TGTGCCGGGGGGACTAGCGAATCTGAGACCCAGTACTTC.

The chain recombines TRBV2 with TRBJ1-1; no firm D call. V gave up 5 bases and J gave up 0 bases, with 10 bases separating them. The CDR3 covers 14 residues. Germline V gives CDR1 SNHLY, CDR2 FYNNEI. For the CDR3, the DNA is TGTGCCAGCAGTTACCTCTCGGTGAACACTGAAGCTTTCTTT. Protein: CASSYLSVNTEAFF.

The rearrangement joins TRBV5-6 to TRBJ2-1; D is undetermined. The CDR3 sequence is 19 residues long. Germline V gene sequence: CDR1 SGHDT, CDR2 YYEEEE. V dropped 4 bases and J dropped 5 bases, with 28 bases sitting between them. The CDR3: CASSLLLRQPGSDHNEQFF. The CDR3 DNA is TGTGCCAGCAGCCTCTTACTCCGCCAACCCGGCTCGGACCACAATGAGCAGTTCTTC.

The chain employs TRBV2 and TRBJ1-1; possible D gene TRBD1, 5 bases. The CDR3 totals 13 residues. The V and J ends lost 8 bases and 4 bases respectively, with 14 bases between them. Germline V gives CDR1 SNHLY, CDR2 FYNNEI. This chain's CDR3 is CASLPGGGTEAFF. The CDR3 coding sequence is TGTGCCAGCTTACCCGGCGGGGGCACTGAAGCTTTCTTT. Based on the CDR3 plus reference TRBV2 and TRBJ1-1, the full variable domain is EPEVTQTPSHQVTQMGQEVILRCVPISNHLYFYWYRQILGQKVEFLVSFYNNEISEKSEIFDDQFSVERPDGSNFTLKIRSTKLEDSAMYFCASLPGGGTEAFFGQGTRLTVV.

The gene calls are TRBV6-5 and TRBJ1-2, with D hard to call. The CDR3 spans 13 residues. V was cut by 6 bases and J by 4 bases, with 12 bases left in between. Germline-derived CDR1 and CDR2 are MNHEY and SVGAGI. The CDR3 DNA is TGTGCCAGCAGGCCCGGACGGGGCTATGGCTACACCTTC. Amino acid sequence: CASRPGRGYGYTF.

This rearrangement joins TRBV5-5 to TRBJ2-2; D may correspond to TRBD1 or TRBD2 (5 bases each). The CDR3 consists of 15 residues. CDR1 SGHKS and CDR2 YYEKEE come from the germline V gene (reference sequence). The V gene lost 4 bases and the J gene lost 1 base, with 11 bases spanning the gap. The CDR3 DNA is TGTGCCAGCAGCCCCGGGACCGTGAACACCGGGGAGCTGTTTTTT. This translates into CASSPGTVNTGELFF.

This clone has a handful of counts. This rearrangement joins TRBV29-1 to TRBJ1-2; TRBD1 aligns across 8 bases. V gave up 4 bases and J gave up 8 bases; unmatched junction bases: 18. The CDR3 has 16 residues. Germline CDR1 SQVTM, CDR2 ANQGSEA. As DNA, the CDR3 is TGCAGCGTTGTTAGCCCCGGACAGGGACCCCACAACGGCTACACCTTC. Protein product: CSVVSPGQGPHNGYTF.

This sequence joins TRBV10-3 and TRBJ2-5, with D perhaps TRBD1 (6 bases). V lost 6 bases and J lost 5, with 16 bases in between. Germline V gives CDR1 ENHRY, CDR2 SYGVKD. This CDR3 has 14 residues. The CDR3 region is CAIRGQSDIETQYF. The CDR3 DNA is TGTGCCATCAGAGGACAGTCAGATATCGAGACCCAGTACTTC.

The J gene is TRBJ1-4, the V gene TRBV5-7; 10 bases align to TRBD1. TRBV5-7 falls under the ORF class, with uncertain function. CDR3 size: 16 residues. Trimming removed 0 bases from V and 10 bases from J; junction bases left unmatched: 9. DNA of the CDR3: TGTGCCAGCAGCTTGGCTCCAGGGACAGGGGTGGGAAAACTGTTTTTT. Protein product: CASSLAPGTGVGKLFF.

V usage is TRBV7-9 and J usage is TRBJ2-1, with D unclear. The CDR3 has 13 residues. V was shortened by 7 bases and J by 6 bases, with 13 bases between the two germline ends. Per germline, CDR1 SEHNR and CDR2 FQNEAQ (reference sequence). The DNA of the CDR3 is TGTGCCAGCATCTCAGGTAGAAGCAATGAGCAGTTCTTC. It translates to CASISGRSNEQFF.

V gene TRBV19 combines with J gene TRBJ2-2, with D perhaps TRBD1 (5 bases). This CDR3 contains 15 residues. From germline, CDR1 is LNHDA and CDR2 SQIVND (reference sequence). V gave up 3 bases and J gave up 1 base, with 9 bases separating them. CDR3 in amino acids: CASSIQGRNTGELFF. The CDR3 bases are TGTGCCAGTAGTATTCAGGGAAGGAACACCGGGGAGCTGTTTTTT.

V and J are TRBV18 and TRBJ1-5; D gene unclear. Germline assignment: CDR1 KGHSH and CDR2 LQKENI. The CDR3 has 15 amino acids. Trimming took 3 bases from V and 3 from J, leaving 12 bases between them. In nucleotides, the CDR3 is TGTGCCAGCTCACCCACACGGGAGTTCAATCAGCCCCAGCATTTT. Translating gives CASSPTREFNQPQHF.

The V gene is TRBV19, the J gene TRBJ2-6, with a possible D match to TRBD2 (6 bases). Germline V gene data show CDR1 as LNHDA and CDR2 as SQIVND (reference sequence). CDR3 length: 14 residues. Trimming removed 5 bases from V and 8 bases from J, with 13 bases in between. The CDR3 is CASSVGTFTNVLTF. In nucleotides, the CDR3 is TGTGCCAGTAGTGTCGGGACTTTCACCAACGTCCTGACTTTC.

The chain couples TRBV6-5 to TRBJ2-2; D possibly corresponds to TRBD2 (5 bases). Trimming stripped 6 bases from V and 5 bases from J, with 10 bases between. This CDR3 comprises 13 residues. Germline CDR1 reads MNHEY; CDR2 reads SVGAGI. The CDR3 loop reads CASRTGVTGELFF. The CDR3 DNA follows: TGTGCCAGCAGAACCGGGGTTACCGGGGAGCTGTTTTTT.

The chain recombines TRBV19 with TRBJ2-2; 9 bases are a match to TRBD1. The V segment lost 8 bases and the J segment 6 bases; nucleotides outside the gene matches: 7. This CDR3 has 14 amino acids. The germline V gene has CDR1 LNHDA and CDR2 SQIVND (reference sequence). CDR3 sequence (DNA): TGTGCCAGTTCCGGGACAGGGAAGGCCGGGGAGCTGTTTTTT. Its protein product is CASSGTGKAGELFF.

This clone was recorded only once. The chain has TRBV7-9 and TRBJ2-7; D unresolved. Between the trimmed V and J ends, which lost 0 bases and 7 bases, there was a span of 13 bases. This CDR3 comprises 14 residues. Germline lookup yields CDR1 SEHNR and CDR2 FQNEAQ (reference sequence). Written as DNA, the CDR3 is TGTGCCAGCAGCTTAGCGAGGACCCCCGGAGAGCAGTACTTC. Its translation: CASSLARTPGEQYF.

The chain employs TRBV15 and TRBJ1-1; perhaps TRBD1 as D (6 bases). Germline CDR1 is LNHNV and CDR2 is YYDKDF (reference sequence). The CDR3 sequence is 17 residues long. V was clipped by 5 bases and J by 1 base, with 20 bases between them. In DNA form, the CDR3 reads TGTGCCACCAGCCAAGTGCCACGGGGGGCGCGGAACACTGAAGCTTTCTTT. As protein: CATSQVPRGARNTEAFF.